These T cell receptor beta chains were read from a single sample in a study of STAT5B mutations in CD4+ large granular lymphocyte leukemia. Here immunoSEQ multiplex PCR was the method, and the copy in TCRdb shows in-frame clones only, minus some. The sample includes tens of thousands of clones, around 85% seen only once; the top ten take roughly 6.4%. Sequencing was carried out using CD4+ T cells from blood buffy coats. Receptor source: a human donor in good health. Each CDR3 is given with its conserved first and last residue. A D gene is named only where the DNA matches it firmly. Only part of the rows carry a size: once, few, many, or a class if the clone is expanded.

v_gene,d_gene,abundance,j_gene,CDR3aa,CDR3nt
TRBV5-4,.,.,TRBJ1-1,CASSLEASITEAFF,TGTGCCAGCAGCTTGGAAGCAAGCATCACTGAAGCTTTCTTT
TRBV10-3,.,.,TRBJ1-3,CAISELSNLSGNTIYF,TGTGCCATCAGTGAGCTCAGCAACCTCTCTGGAAACACCATATATTTT
TRBV5-1,TRBD1,.,TRBJ2-5,CASSSSRGKETQYF,TGCGCCAGCAGCTCCTCCAGGGGGAAAGAGACCCAGTACTTC
TRBV6-4,.,.,TRBJ1-1,CASSVERDETEAFF,TGTGCCAGCAGTGTAGAACGAGATGAGACTGAAGCTTTCTTT
TRBV28,TRBD2,once,TRBJ2-2,CASRASGEHTGELFF,TGTGCCAGCAGGGCTAGCGGGGAACACACCGGGGAGCTGTTTTTT
TRBV18,TRBD1,.,TRBJ1-3,CASSPPGTTGQGLRNTIYF,TGTGCCAGCTCACCACCGGGGACAACGGGACAGGGGTTAAGAAACACCATATATTTT
TRBV5-4,.,few,TRBJ1-6,CASSLQGRSSPLHF,TGTGCCAGCAGTCTACAGGGTCGTAGTTCACCCCTCCACTTT
TRBV10-3,TRBD1,.,TRBJ1-2,CAIGQGANYGYTF,TGTGCCATCGGACAGGGGGCGAACTATGGCTACACCTTC
TRBV7-2,.,.,TRBJ2-3,CASSTRLPTDTQYF,TGTGCCAGCAGCACGAGACTTCCCACAGATACGCAGTATTTT
TRBV5-3,.,few,TRBJ2-2,CASSQAYSAGELFF,TGTGCCAGCAGCCAAGCGTACTCGGCCGGGGAGCTGTTTTTT
TRBV18,.,once,TRBJ1-2,CASSPDRYGYTF,TGTGCCAGCTCACCAGACAGATATGGCTACACCTTC
TRBV6-5,.,.,TRBJ1-6,CASSYSGGRGNSPLHF,TGTGCCAGCAGTTACTCCGGGGGGCGAGGTAATTCACCCCTCCACTTT
TRBV5-4,TRBD1,.,TRBJ1-4,CASSPRTGPNEKLFF,TGTGCCAGCAGCCCCCGGACAGGGCCTAATGAAAAACTGTTTTTT
TRBV19,.,few,TRBJ1-5,CASSPQTKPQHF,TGTGCCAGTAGTCCACAGACGAAGCCCCAGCATTTT
TRBV18,TRBD2,.,TRBJ2-7,CASSRGTSGGPYEQYF,TGTGCCAGCTCACGGGGGACTAGCGGGGGGCCCTACGAGCAGTACTTC
TRBV7-9,.,.,TRBJ1-1,CASSFAKRAFF,TGTGCCAGCAGCTTCGCAAAACGAGCTTTCTTT
TRBV11-1,TRBD1,few,TRBJ1-2,CASSITGEGYTF,TGTGCCAGCAGCATTACAGGGGAAGGCTACACCTTC
TRBV5-1,.,.,TRBJ2-7,CASSLIGYSYEQYF,TGCGCCAGCAGCTTAATTGGCTACTCCTACGAGCAGTACTTC
TRBV29-1,.,.,TRBJ2-7,CSVEGQSTYEQYF,TGCAGCGTTGAAGGGCAGTCAACCTACGAGCAGTACTTC
TRBV18,.,.,TRBJ2-2,CASSPTSVHTNTGELFF,TGTGCCAGCTCACCTACTTCGGTACATACGAACACCGGGGAGCTGTTTTTT
TRBV19,.,.,TRBJ1-6,CASRGTSSYNSPLHF,TGTGCCAGTAGAGGGACAAGCTCCTATAATTCACCCCTCCACTTT
TRBV6-1,.,.,TRBJ2-1,CASMRAQADNEQFF,TGTGCCAGCATGAGAGCTCAAGCGGACAATGAGCAGTTCTTC
TRBV5-4,.,.,TRBJ2-7,CASSLVGDYEQYF,TGTGCCAGCAGCTTAGTGGGGGACTACGAGCAGTACTTC
TRBV19,TRBD2,.,TRBJ2-1,CASRGTGLGTNEQFF,TGTGCCAGTCGGGGGACGGGACTAGGTACCAATGAGCAGTTCTTC